This passage covers 7 T cell receptor beta chains from one sample sequenced in a study of shared clonotypes between healthy human individuals. Terminally differentiated effector memory CD45RA+ cells were excluded from the naive CD8 cells, which were CD45RO-negative and positively selected for CCR7. Method: immunoSEQ multiplex PCR; TCRdb's copy keeps in-frame clones and lacks some. The sample has more than 2 million clones, about 95% seen once. Sequencing was carried out using naive CD8+ T cells sorted from blood. The receptors here all came from a man in his late teens or twenties in good health.

This clone showed up just once. This chain uses TRBV15 with TRBJ2-1; the match to TRBD2 covers 9 bases. This CDR3 is built from 16 residues. V lost 2 bases to trimming and J lost 2 bases; unmatched junction nucleotides: 4. Germline V gene lookup returns CDR1 LNHNV and CDR2 YYDKDF (reference sequence). CDR3 coding DNA: TGTGCCACCAGCAGACCGCGGGGGGGCCCCTACAATGAGCAGTTCTTC. It translates to CATSRPRGGPYNEQFF.

This chain joins TRBV27 and TRBJ2-7; D call uncertain. With 3 bases removed from V and 0 bases from J, the gap between germline ends came to 12 bases. The CDR3 totals 15 residues. Looked up from germline, CDR1 is MNHEY and CDR2 is SMNVEV (reference sequence). The CDR3 spells CASSLGSSSSYEQYF. The CDR3 DNA follows: TGTGCCAGCAGTTTGGGCAGTTCCAGCTCCTACGAGCAGTACTTC.

The chain recombines TRBV15 with TRBJ2-7; TRBD2 matches at 10 bases. The CDR3 sequence is 15 residues long. V lost 4 bases and J lost 5; bases outside the gene matches: 8. Germline V gene sequence: CDR1 LNHNV, CDR2 YYDKDF (reference sequence). The CDR3 spells CATSTLAGEFHEQYF. The CDR3 coding sequence is TGTGCCACCAGCACCCTAGCGGGAGAGTTCCACGAGCAGTACTTC.

The chain employs TRBV7-8 and TRBJ2-1; TRBD1 matches at 8 bases. J lost 2 bases, V lost 8 bases, and 5 bases had no gene match. From germline, CDR1 is SGHVS and CDR2 FQNEAQ. The CDR3 is 14 residues long. The CDR3 DNA reads as TGTGCCAGCGTGGGACAGGTCACCTACAATGAGCAGTTCTTC. It codes for CASVGQVTYNEQFF. Full variable domain (outside the CDR3, taken from reference TRBV7-8 and TRBJ2-1): GAGVSQSPRYKVAKRGQDVALRCDPISGHVSLFWYQQALGQGPEFLTYFQNEAQLDKSGLPSDRFFAERPEGSVSTLKIQRTQQEDSAVYLCASVGQVTYNEQFFGPGTRLTVL.

The rearrangement uses TRBV29-1 and TRBJ2-1; D perhaps matches TRBD1 (6 bases). The germline V gene encodes CDR1 SQVTM and CDR2 ANQGSEA. The CDR3 extends over 15 amino acids. The V end was cut by 1 base, the J end by 0 bases, with 10 bases between. CDR3 sequence reads: CSVEGTESSYNEQFF. The CDR3 nucleotides read TGCAGCGTTGAAGGGACAGAGAGCTCCTACAATGAGCAGTTCTTC.

This clone was picked up one time. The same CDR3 can be traced to other DNA sequences in this sample. In DNA form, the CDR3 reads TGTGCCAGCAGTTACTCTTACGGGTACGAGCAGTACTTC. It encodes CASSYSYGYEQYF. This chain connects TRBV6-5 to TRBJ2-7; D remains ambiguous. The germline V and J ends were trimmed by 0 bases and 4 bases, with 7 bases remaining between them. Germline V gives CDR1 MNHEY, CDR2 SVGAGI. This CDR3 region has 13 residues.

The chain is built from TRBV10-3 and TRBJ2-5; D gene uncertain. Germline CDR1 ENHRY, CDR2 SYGVKD. The CDR3 consists of 13 residues. The V end was cut by 2 bases, the J end by 0 bases, with 4 bases between. The CDR3 DNA reads as TGTGCCATCAGTGAGACGGACCAAGAGACCCAGTACTTC. Its protein is CAISETDQETQYF.